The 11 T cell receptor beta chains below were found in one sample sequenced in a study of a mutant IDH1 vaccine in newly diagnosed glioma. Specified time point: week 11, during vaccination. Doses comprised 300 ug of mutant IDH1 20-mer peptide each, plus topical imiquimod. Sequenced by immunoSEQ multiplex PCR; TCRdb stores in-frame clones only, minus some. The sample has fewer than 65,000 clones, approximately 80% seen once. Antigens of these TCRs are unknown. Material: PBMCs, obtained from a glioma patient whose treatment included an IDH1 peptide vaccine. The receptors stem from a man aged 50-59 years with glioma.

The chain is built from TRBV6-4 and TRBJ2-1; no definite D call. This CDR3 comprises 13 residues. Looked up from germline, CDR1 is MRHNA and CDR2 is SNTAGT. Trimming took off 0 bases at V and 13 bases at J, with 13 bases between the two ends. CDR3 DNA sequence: TGTGCCAGCAGTGACTCGAGCACGGCCCTTCAGTTCTTC. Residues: CASSDSSTALQFF.

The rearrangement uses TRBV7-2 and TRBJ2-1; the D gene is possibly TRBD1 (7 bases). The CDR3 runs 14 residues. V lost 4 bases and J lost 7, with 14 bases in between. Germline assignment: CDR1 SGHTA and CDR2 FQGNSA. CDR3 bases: TGTGCCAGCAGCTCAGACAGGGCGGGAAATGAGCAGTTCTTC. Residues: CASSSDRAGNEQFF.

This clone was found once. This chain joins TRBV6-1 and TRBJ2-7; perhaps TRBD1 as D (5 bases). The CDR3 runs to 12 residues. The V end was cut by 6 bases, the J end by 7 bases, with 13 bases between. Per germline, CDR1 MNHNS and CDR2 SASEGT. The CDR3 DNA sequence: TGTGCCAGCAGCACCACAGGAGAGGAGCAGTACTTC. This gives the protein CASSTTGEEQYF.

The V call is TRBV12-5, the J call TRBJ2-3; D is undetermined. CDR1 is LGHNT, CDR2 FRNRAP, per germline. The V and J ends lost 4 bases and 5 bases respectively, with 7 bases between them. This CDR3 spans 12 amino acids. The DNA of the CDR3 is TGTGCTAGTGGTTGGGGTAGAGATACGCAGTATTTT. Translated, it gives CASGWGRDTQYF. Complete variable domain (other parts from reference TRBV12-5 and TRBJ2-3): DARVTQTPRHKVTEMGQEVTMRCQPILGHNTVFWYRQTMMQGLELLAYFRNRAPLDDSGMPKDRFSAEMPDATLATLKIQPSEPRDSAVYFCASGWGRDTQYFGPGTRLTVL.

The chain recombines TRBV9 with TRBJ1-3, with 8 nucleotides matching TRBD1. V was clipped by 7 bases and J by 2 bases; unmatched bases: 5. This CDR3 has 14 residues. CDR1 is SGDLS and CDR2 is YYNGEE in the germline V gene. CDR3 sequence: CASAGTGTGNTIYF. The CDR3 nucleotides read TGTGCCAGCGCTGGGACAGGCACTGGAAACACCATATATTTT.

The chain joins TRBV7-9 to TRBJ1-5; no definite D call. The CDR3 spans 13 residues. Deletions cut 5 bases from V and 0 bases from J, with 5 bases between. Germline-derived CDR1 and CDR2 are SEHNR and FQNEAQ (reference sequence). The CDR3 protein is CASSTNSNQPQHF. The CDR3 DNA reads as TGTGCCAGCAGCACTAATAGCAATCAGCCCCAGCATTTT.

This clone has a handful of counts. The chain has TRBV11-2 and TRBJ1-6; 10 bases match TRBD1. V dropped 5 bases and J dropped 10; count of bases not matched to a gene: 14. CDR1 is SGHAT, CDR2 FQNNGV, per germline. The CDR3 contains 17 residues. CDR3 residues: CASSPLGDRGNRSPLHF. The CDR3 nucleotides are TGTGCCAGCAGCCCCCTCGGGGACAGGGGAAACCGCTCACCCCTCCACTTT.

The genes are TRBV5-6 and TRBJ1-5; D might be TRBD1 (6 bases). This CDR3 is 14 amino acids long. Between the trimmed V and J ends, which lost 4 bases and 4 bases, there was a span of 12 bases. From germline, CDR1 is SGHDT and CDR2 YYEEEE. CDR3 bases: TGTGCCAGCAGCCGTGGGACATGGAATCAGCCCCAGCATTTT. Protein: CASSRGTWNQPQHF.

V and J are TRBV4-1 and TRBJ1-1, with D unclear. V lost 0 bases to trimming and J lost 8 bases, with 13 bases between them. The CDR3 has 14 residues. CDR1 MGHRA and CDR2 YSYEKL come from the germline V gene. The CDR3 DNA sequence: TGCGCCAGCAGCCAAGATCAGAAGAGAACGGAAGCTTTCTTT. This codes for CASSQDQKRTEAFF.

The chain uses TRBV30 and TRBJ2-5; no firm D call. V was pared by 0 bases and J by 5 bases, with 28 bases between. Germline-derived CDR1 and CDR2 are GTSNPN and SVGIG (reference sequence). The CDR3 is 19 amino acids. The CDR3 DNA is TGTGCCTGGAGTGTAGAGGCCCTGAAGGCGGAAAGGGCACGGGAGACCCAGTACTTC. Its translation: CAWSVEALKAERARETQYF.

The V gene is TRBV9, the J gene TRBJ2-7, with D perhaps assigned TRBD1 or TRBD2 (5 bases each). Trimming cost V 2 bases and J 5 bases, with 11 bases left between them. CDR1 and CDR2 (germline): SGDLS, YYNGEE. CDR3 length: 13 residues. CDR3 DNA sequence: TGTGCCAGCAGCGTGTCGGGGCTTAACGAGCAGTACTTC. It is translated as CASSVSGLNEQYF.